This entry features one T cell receptor beta chain sequence. The target antigen is unknown. The time point denotes: week 5, during vaccination. In the vaccine, a single dose held 300 ug of the mutant IDH1 20-mer peptide, along with topical imiquimod. This entry belongs to a study of a mutant IDH1 vaccine in newly diagnosed glioma. Across the study: Treated patients showed a male proportion of roughly 60%, a female proportion of about 40%, and a mean age of about 44 years.

The data were produced by immunoSEQ multiplex PCR, yet TCRdb's version contains in-frame clones alone and is incomplete. The table includes approximately 76,000 clones, roughly 90% detected once. This CDR3 comprises 13 residues. Germline lookup yields CDR1 MNHEY and CDR2 SMNVEV (reference sequence). V lost 3 bases and J 5 bases, leaving 8 bases between the germline ends. General study findings and limits: Changes to the top peripheral T cell clonotypes appeared unrelated to pseudoprogression.

The chain links TRBV27 to TRBJ1-5; D might be TRBD1 (6 bases). The origin of this receptor is a woman aged 50 to 60 with glioma. The specimen was PBMCs, collected from a glioma patient whose treatment included an IDH1 peptide vaccine. The CDR3 sequence is CASSFTGYQPQHF. The CDR3 region has the DNA TGTGCCAGCAGTTTTACAGGGTATCAGCCCCAGCATTTT.